This T cell receptor beta chain emerged from a study of blood T cell repertoires in COVID-19 (TCRdb year 2020). As for the study more broadly: Samples from collaborators originated in the United States, Italy and Spain and spanned both the acute and convalescent phases of COVID-19. The prospective study material was composed of cDNA or gDNA derived from T cells, B-cell-depleted T cells, or PBMCs. Samples came from the ongoing ImmuneRACE study (first 160 participants) plus 1,254 subjects from 6 global collaborators. The repertoires were released in a freely available public database intended as a resource for research on the immune response to SARS-CoV-2. Where HLA class I and class II types were available, the types were taken from metadata supplied by the sample provider, not from assay-based typing. Deeply sampled blood TCRbeta repertoires from subjects exposed to, actively infected with, or recovered from COVID-19 were included in the dataset. Sample metadata almost always included a de-identified subject ID, COVID-19 status, age in years and sex. Points the paper makes about the study in general: Clinical and demographic metadata were provided uncurated, with the amount varying by source and participant.

Collaborating institutions collected whole blood in K2EDTA tubes following their own protocols. Collaborator samples were shipped for TCRbeta analysis as frozen whole blood, isolated PBMCs, or DNA extracted from either sample type. From the cysteine through the phenylalanine, the CDR3 covers 13 amino acids. Only the CDR3 part of the read is kept: 39 bases, read in frame from the first base. Clipping removes 6 bases from V and 1 base from J, with 0 as the unmatched junction base count. To note about this clone: Its antigen has not been determined. Base qualities are not provided; no much larger clone lies one nucleotide away.

TCRbeta CDR3 regions were amplified from genomic DNA using the immunoSEQ Assay, a bias-controlled multiplex PCR. The authors' analysis ran thus. The number of nucleated cells in each sample was estimated by amplification of reference gene primers within the assay. Sequence reads were collapsed and filtered to measure the absolute abundance of every unique TCRbeta CDR3 rearrangement. Productive Simpson clonality was computed per sample as the square root of Simpson's diversity index over productive rearrangements. TCRdb's version of the immuneACCESS table is confined to in-frame rearrangements and falls short of the full clone set. An unresolved V gene accounts for under half of the shortfall where checked; the remainder is of unknown origin. For V, J and clone size, that table is used; D and trimming come from the DNA. Recorded for this sample are roughly 190,000 clones; roughly four fifths of them occurred a single time. The ten top clones hold roughly 3% of the sample.

The source is a human donor with acute or convalescent COVID-19. The donor label of this sample is uncertain. Input material: peripheral blood. The rearranged chain carries TRBV12-3 or TRBV12-4 and TRBJ1-5, with 7 bases aligning to TRBD1. The DNA sequence is given as TGTGCCAGCAGCAGGGGGAGCAATCAGCCCCAGCATTTT. This sequence encodes CASSRGSNQPQHF.